This TCR beta chain was sequenced in a study of T cell responses to AZD1222 COVID-19 vaccine. Findings of the study overall: Clonal diversity may have been underestimated, and the donors were mostly white British, with more females than males. Seropositive AZD1222 recipients at baseline numbered only five or six.

Sequencing was performed with immunoSEQ multiplex PCR; in TCRdb, only in-frame clones are kept and a portion is missing. Counted here are roughly 200,000 clones, approximately 89% occurring once; the ten biggest clones make up less than 2%. CDR3 length equals 13 residues. The ends were cut back, 1 base at V and 6 bases at J, with 9 bases in the middle. On this clone: Its cognate antigen is unknown.

The receptor's source is an adult who received the AZD1222 COVID-19 vaccine. The chain has TRBV12-3 or TRBV12-4 and TRBJ2-5, with a tentative D call TRBD1 (6 bases). This specimen consisted of peripheral blood, obtained 28 days after the second AZD1222 dose. In DNA form, the CDR3 reads TGTGCCAGCAGTTTAGACAGGGTAAAGACCCAGTACTTC. Protein sequence: CASSLDRVKTQYF.